This T cell receptor beta chain was captured in a study of PD-L1 blockade in urothelial cancer. Trimming removed 5 bases from V and 4 bases from J, with 12 bases in between. The CDR3 length is 14 residues. Germline V lookup: CDR1 KGHSH, CDR2 LQKENI. Method: immunoSEQ multiplex PCR; TCRdb's copy keeps in-frame clones and lacks some. The repertoire consists of about 110,000 clones, with approximately 85% occurring once and the leading ten covering 2.4%. Material: PBMCs, obtained around atezolizumab (anti-PD-L1) treatment. J is TRBJ2-1 and V is TRBV18; D not resolved. The receptor was isolated from a man aged 45-65 years with urothelial cancer. CDR3 nucleotide sequence: TGTGCCAGCTCAGGTGTGGAGTTTTACAATGAGCAGTTCTTC. It encodes CASSGVEFYNEQFF.